The TCR beta chain described here comes from a study of cytomegalovirus exposure and HLA in healthy donors. This table comes from immunoSEQ multiplex PCR, and its TCRdb copy is limited to in-frame clones, with some not included. The sample comprises fewer than 90,000 clones, less than 96% of which are singletons, and approximately 1.5% rests with the top ten. V trimming: 4 bases; J trimming: 0 bases; junction bases outside the gene matches: 8. The germline V gene has CDR1 LNHDA and CDR2 SQIVND (reference sequence). The CDR3 loop spans 16 amino acids. The specimen was PBMCs. This chain links TRBV19 with TRBJ1-1; 7 bases match TRBD1. The clonotype comes from a man aged 18 to 30 in good health and CMV-seropositive. For the CDR3, the DNA is TGTGCCAGTAGTAGTCTTCACAGGGGAATGAACACTGAAGCTTTCTTT. Translating it yields CASSSLHRGMNTEAFF. Together with reference TRBV19 and TRBJ1-1, the CDR3 gives the full variable domain: DGGITQSPKYLFRKEGQNVTLSCEQNLNHDAMYWYRQDPGQGLRLIYYSQIVNDFQKGDIAEGYSVSREKKESFPLTVTSAQKNPTAFYLCASSSLHRGMNTEAFFGQGTRLTVV.